The 27 T cell receptor beta chains reported below all come from one sample, sequenced in a study of control samples from healthy donors and cancer patients. Produced via immunoSEQ multiplex PCR; TCRdb's table is partial and in-frame only. The data show roughly 170,000 clones, 94% seen once. Sample: blood. The receptors shown here come from a woman under 30 in good health.

This chain joins TRBV14 and TRBJ2-3; 7 positions match TRBD1. This CDR3 is built from 16 residues. CDR1 is SGHDN and CDR2 is FVKESK in the germline V gene. Trimming cost V 4 bases and J 3 bases; bases outside gene matches: 10. The CDR3 is CASSPPTGLGTDTQYF. CDR3 nucleotide sequence: TGTGCCAGCAGCCCCCCGACAGGGCTCGGGACAGATACGCAGTATTTT.

The table lists this clone with a count of one. V gene TRBV18 combines with J gene TRBJ1-1; D uncertain. The CDR3 runs to 14 residues. The germline V and J ends were trimmed by 0 bases and 5 bases, with 10 bases remaining between them. Per germline, CDR1 KGHSH and CDR2 LQKENI. The CDR3 DNA reads TGTGCCAGCTCACCACCAGGGTATGGAACTGAAGCTTTCTTT. Translation: CASSPPGYGTEAFF. The whole variable domain, filled in from reference TRBV18 and TRBJ1-1, reads NAGVMQNPRHLVRRRGQEARLRCSPMKGHSHVYWYRQLPEEGLKFMVYLQKENIIDESGMPKERFSAEFPKEGPSILRIQQVVRGDSAAYFCASSPPGYGTEAFFGQGTRLTVV.

The chain joins TRBV24-1 to TRBJ2-2; D gene unclear. Trimming pared 1 base from V and 4 bases from J, leaving 9 bases between. Germline V gives CDR1 KGHDR, CDR2 SFDVKD. CDR3 length: 15 residues. For the CDR3, the DNA is TGTGCCACCAGTGATTTCGACGGATTCACCGGGGAGCTGTTTTTT. Protein product: CATSDFDGFTGELFF.

The chain couples TRBV7-2 to TRBJ1-2; 10 positions agree with TRBD1. CDR3 length: 15 residues. The V gene end was trimmed by 2 bases and the J gene end by 7 bases; junction bases not matched to a gene: 7. Germline V CDR1 and CDR2: SGHTA, FQGNSA. Here the CDR3 reads CASSLNSGQGSGYTF. In DNA, the CDR3 is TGTGCCAGCAGCTTAAACTCGGGACAGGGGTCTGGCTACACCTTC.

The chain combines TRBV12-3 or TRBV12-4 with TRBJ2-3; D gene unclear. The CDR3 has 13 amino acids. Trimming pared 4 bases from V and 6 bases from J, leaving 11 bases between. DNA of the CDR3: TGTGCCAGCAGTTACTTATTCTCGGATACGCAGTATTTT. Translation: CASSYLFSDTQYF.

The chain couples TRBV11-1 to TRBJ2-4, with D maybe TRBD2 (6 bases). Germline V gene lookup returns CDR1 SGHAT and CDR2 FQDESV (reference sequence). Trimming took off 0 bases at V and 6 bases at J, with 6 bases between the two ends. The CDR3 spans 13 residues. CDR3 in amino acids: CASSLAGGNIQYF. The DNA for the CDR3 is TGTGCCAGCAGCTTAGCGGGGGGAAACATTCAGTACTTC.

The CDR3 loop reads CASSPYRAPGEKLFF. CDR3 nucleotides: TGCGCCAGCAGCCCGTACAGGGCCCCGGGTGAAAAACTGTTTTTT. This chain uses TRBV5-1 with TRBJ1-4, with D maybe TRBD1 (6 bases). The CDR3 length is 15 residues. CDR1 and CDR2 from the germline V gene are SGHRS and YFSETQ. The V end was cut by 4 bases, the J end by 7 bases, with 17 bases between.

This clone was counted a single time. The V gene is TRBV6-5, the J gene TRBJ2-6; D remains ambiguous. V was shortened by 4 bases and J by 4 bases, with 8 bases between the two germline ends. The CDR3 spans 14 residues. Germline CDR1 reads MNHEY; CDR2 reads SVGAGI. CDR3 sequence reads: CASSFDTGANVLTF. The CDR3 region has the DNA TGTGCCAGCAGTTTTGACACGGGGGCCAACGTCCTGACTTTC.

The chain combines TRBV3-1 (or the pseudogene TRBV3-2) with TRBJ2-7, with 8 bases fitting TRBD2. CDR1 and CDR2 from the germline V gene are LGHDT and YNNKEL (reference sequence). The ends lost 4 bases at V and 5 bases at J; junction bases unmatched: 7. The CDR3 loop spans 14 amino acids. The CDR3 loop reads CASSPSGGANEQYF. In DNA, the CDR3 is TGTGCCAGCAGCCCCTCCGGGGGGGCTAACGAGCAGTACTTC.

This sequence joins TRBV11-2 and TRBJ2-1, with 12 bases matching TRBD2. Germline loops: CDR1 SGHAT, CDR2 FQNNGV. The CDR3 runs to 15 residues. The V and J ends lost 7 bases and 7 bases, in that order; junction bases with no gene match: 8. Written as DNA, the CDR3 is TGTGCCAGCACCCAGACTAGCGGGGGAGGGAATGAGCAGTTCTTC. Translating it yields CASTQTSGGGNEQFF.

About this clone: One junction end disagrees with the germline gene, perhaps due to a read error. The chain uses TRBV7-2 and TRBJ1-6; no definite D call. This CDR3 has 14 residues. Germline V gene lookup returns CDR1 SGHTA and CDR2 FQGNSA. In nucleotides, the CDR3 is TGTGCCAGCAGCGTAGCCCCGAGTAGCCCCGGACTCCACTTT. Translating gives CASSVAPSSPGLHF. Complete variable domain (other parts from reference TRBV7-2 and TRBJ1-6): GAGVSQSPSNKVTEKGKDVELRCDPISGHTALYWYRQSLGQGLEFLIYFQGNSAPDKSGLPSDRFSAERTGGSVSTLTIQRTQQEDSAVYLCASSVAPSSPGLHFGNGTRLTVT.

A single count supports this clone. This sequence joins TRBV11-2 and TRBJ2-3; the match to TRBD1 covers 10 bases. With V trimmed by 3 bases and J by 6 bases, 3 bases remained unmatched. The CDR3 covers 14 residues. The germline V gene has CDR1 SGHAT and CDR2 FQNNGV. The DNA for the CDR3 is TGTGCCAGCAGCTTCGGGACAGGGGCGGATACGCAGTATTTT. It is translated as CASSFGTGADTQYF. Variable domain in full (rest from reference TRBV11-2 and TRBJ2-3): EAGVAQSPRYKIIEKRQSVAFWCNPISGHATLYWYQQILGQGPKLLIQFQNNGVVDDSQLPKDRFSAERLKGVDSTLKIQPAKLEDSAVYLCASSFGTGADTQYFGPGTRLTVL.

The J gene is TRBJ1-2, the V gene TRBV12-5, with D unresolved. Germline lookup yields CDR1 LGHNT and CDR2 FRNRAP. V was pared by 6 bases and J by 2 bases, with 16 bases between. The CDR3 length is 15 residues. The DNA of the CDR3 is TGTGCTAGTGGCCCCCAACTAACACCGAACTATGGCTACACCTTC. It encodes CASGPQLTPNYGYTF.

The chain couples TRBV5-8 to TRBJ1-4; possible D gene TRBD1, 6 bases. V was cut by 1 base and J by 8 bases, with 12 bases left in between. The CDR3 consists of 14 residues. Germline CDR1 SGHTS, CDR2 YDEGEE. CDR3 nucleotides: TGTGCCAGCAGCTTGAGGACAGTGAGAGAAAAACTGTTTTTT. Residues: CASSLRTVREKLFF. Drawing the rest from reference TRBV5-8 and TRBJ1-4, the complete variable domain is EAGVTQSPTHLIKTRGQQATLRCSPISGHTSVYWYQQALGLGLQFLLWYDEGEERNRGNFPPRFSGRQFPNYSSELNVNALELEDSALYLCASSLRTVREKLFFGSGTQLSVL.

This clone has more than one count but fewer than ten. J is TRBJ2-7 and V is TRBV6-7; a possible D gene is TRBD1 (6 bases). TRBV6-7 is labeled an ORF, and its function is uncertain. The CDR3 consists of 13 residues. V was cut by 0 bases and J by 6 bases, with 9 bases left in between. The CDR3 region is CASSYSSGVEQYF. CDR3 DNA: TGTGCCAGCAGTTACTCCTCAGGGGTCGAGCAGTACTTC.

The chain couples TRBV9 to TRBJ1-2; D gene ambiguous. Trimming stripped 4 bases from V and 10 bases from J, with 8 bases between. The CDR3 covers 10 residues. CDR1 and CDR2 (germline): SGDLS, YYNGEE. DNA of the CDR3: TGTGCCAGCAGCTCCCTCGACTACACCTTC. It is translated as CASSSLDYTF.

This chain links TRBV6-5 with TRBJ2-5; D gene ambiguous. CDR3 length: 12 residues. V was cut by 5 bases and J by 4 bases, with 8 bases left in between. Germline loops: CDR1 MNHEY, CDR2 SVGAGI. For the CDR3, the DNA is TGTGCCAGCAGTCAGCAGCCAGAGACCCAGTACTTC. Residues: CASSQQPETQYF.

This rearrangement joins TRBV28 to TRBJ2-2, with TRBD2 identical over 8 bases. Unmatched junction bases numbered 5, after V lost 2 bases and J lost 6 bases. CDR3 length equals 15 residues. Germline V CDR1 and CDR2: MDHEN, SYDVKM. CDR3 residues: CASSLGAGGAGELFF. For the CDR3, the DNA is TGTGCCAGCAGTTTAGGGGCGGGAGGTGCCGGGGAGCTGTTTTTT.

The chain carries TRBV28 and TRBJ1-2; D might be TRBD1 (6 bases). Germline V gives CDR1 MDHEN, CDR2 SYDVKM. The CDR3 totals 12 residues. Trimming removed 10 bases at V and 4 bases at J, with 13 bases between. CDR3 sequence: CATVRGTYGYTF. In DNA form, the CDR3 reads TGTGCCACAGTCAGGGGAACCTATGGCTACACCTTC.

The gene calls are TRBV6-2 or TRBV6-3 and TRBJ2-7; 9 nucleotides line up with TRBD1. J lost 2 bases, V lost 5 bases, and 4 bases had no gene match. Per the germline V gene, CDR1 is MNHEY and CDR2 is SVGEGT. The length of the CDR3 is 14 residues. The CDR3 DNA reads as TGTGCCAGCAGTCTACGGACAGGGGCCTACGAGCAGTACTTC. Amino acids: CASSLRTGAYEQYF.

The chain has TRBV18 and TRBJ2-1, with 10 positions matching TRBD1. Trimming at V came to 1 base and at J to 9 bases, leaving 6 bases not matched to a gene. The CDR3 contains 15 residues. Germline V gene lookup returns CDR1 KGHSH and CDR2 LQKENI. CDR3 bases: TGTGCCAGCTCACCACGACAGGGGGCGCCCCGTGAGCAGTTCTTC. Amino acid sequence: CASSPRQGAPREQFF.

The rearrangement uses TRBV9 and TRBJ1-3; D perhaps matches TRBD1 (6 bases). Germline assignment: CDR1 SGDLS and CDR2 YYNGEE. Trimming pared 0 bases from V and 4 bases from J, leaving 17 bases between. The CDR3 extends over 17 amino acids. CDR3 sequence reads: CASSVDAGAFRGNTIYF. CDR3 sequence (DNA): TGTGCCAGCAGCGTAGATGCAGGGGCCTTTAGGGGAAACACCATATATTTT.

In its sample, this clone was seen once. The chain carries TRBV6-6 and TRBJ2-7; D is undetermined. The germline V gene encodes CDR1 MNHNY and CDR2 SVGAGI (reference sequence). Trimming took 8 bases from V and 4 from J, leaving 15 bases between them. The CDR3 totals 13 residues. CDR3: CASGRGSSYEQYF. CDR3 sequence (DNA): TGTGCCAGCGGTCGTGGCAGCTCTTACGAGCAGTACTTC.

The CDR3 DNA follows: TGTGCCAGCAGCTTAATCCGGGGTCCGAGCCACGAGCAGTACTTC. It codes for CASSLIRGPSHEQYF. The chain couples TRBV7-8 to TRBJ2-7, with D possibly being TRBD2 (5 bases). The CDR3 extends over 15 amino acids. Trimming pared 2 bases from V and 5 bases from J, leaving 16 bases between. Looked up from germline, CDR1 is SGHVS and CDR2 is FQNEAQ.

CDR3 in DNA: TGTGCCATATCTTCCACCCTGGGCACAGATACGCAGTATTTT. Translation: CAISSTLGTDTQYF. The chain joins TRBV28 to TRBJ2-3, with unresolved D. This CDR3 is 14 amino acids long. Germline V gene data show CDR1 as MDHEN and CDR2 as SYDVKM. V was cut by 10 bases and J by 1 base, with 15 bases left in between.

The chain combines TRBV5-4 with TRBJ2-7; D is undetermined. CDR3 length: 14 residues. V shed 4 bases and J shed 0 bases, with 11 bases lying between them. CDR1 and CDR2 from the germline V gene are SGHNT and YYREEE (reference sequence). The CDR3 DNA reads as TGTGCCAGCAGCCTTCCACGTGTCTCCTACGAGCAGTACTTC. This encodes CASSLPRVSYEQYF.

This clone was detected once. The chain employs TRBV10-3 and TRBJ2-3, with D uncertain. Germline V gene lookup returns CDR1 ENHRY and CDR2 SYGVKD. The CDR3 loop spans 14 amino acids. Trimming removed 4 bases at V and 4 bases at J, with 12 bases between. The CDR3 nucleotides are TGTGCCATCAGTGCCACCGGCGTCGCAGATACGCAGTATTTT. Its translation is CAISATGVADTQYF.